The rows below give T cell receptor beta chains drawn from one sample of a study of cytomegalovirus exposure and HLA in healthy donors. Only in-frame clones appear in the TCRdb table, and some are missing; sequencing was by immunoSEQ multiplex PCR. The sample holds approximately 100,000 clones, just over 70% seen once. Sequencing was done on a sample of PBMCs. The receptors come from a boy between 10 and 17 years old in good health and CMV-seronegative. The CDR3 runs from the conserved cysteine through the conserved F or W. A D gene is named only where the DNA matches it firmly. Only some rows state a clone size, as once, few, many or a class for expanded clones.

J | D | V | size | DNA | CDR3
TRBJ2-7 | TRBD1 | TRBV30 | few | TGTGCCTGGACAAGGGACAGCTTTTACGAGCAGTACTTC | CAWTRDSFYEQYF
TRBJ2-7 | TRBD1 | TRBV2 | - | TGTGCCAGCAGTGTTCCTGATGGGACAGGGACTCCCTACGAGCAGTACTTC | CASSVPDGTGTPYEQYF
TRBJ1-2 | - | TRBV27 | few | TGTGCCAGCAGTCGACAGGTCCGAAACTATGGCTACACCTTC | CASSRQVRNYGYTF
TRBJ1-5 | TRBD1 | TRBV12-5 | once | TGTGCTAGTGGTTTGGACAGGGGGCATCAGCCCCAGCATTTT | CASGLDRGHQPQHF
TRBJ1-2 | TRBD1 | TRBV5-6 | - | TGTGCCAGCAGCATGGACAGGTTCGGATATGGCTACACCTTC | CASSMDRFGYGYTF
TRBJ2-6 | TRBD1 | TRBV15 | - | TGTGCCACCAGCAGAGGGACAGGTGGGGCCAACGTCCTGACTTTC | CATSRGTGGANVLTF
TRBJ2-7 | - | TRBV2 | once | TGTGCCAGCTCCGGGTTTCAGACCCCCGAGCAGTACTTC | CASSGFQTPEQYF
TRBJ2-1 | - | TRBV7-8 | - | TGTGCCAGCAGCCCGGGTCCCTACAATGAGCAGTTCTTC | CASSPGPYNEQFF
TRBJ2-5 | TRBD2 | TRBV7-6 | - | TGTGCCAGCAGCTTAGTCGTCGGTAGCGGGAGGGTAAAAGAGACCCAGTACTTC | CASSLVVGSGRVKETQYF
TRBJ2-1 | - | TRBV5-1 | - | TGCGCCAGCAGTTTAGCGGAGGGGACCTACAATGAGCAGTTCTTC | CASSLAEGTYNEQFF
TRBJ2-5 | TRBD1 | TRBV9 | few | TGTGCCAGCAGCCCGACAGGGTGGGAGACCCAGTACTTC | CASSPTGWETQYF
TRBJ1-1 | - | TRBV30 | once | TGTGCCTGGAGTGTAGGAGGGGTCAGCACTGAAGCTTTCTTT | CAWSVGGVSTEAFF
TRBJ2-7 | - | TRBV6-5 | - | TGTGCCAGCAGTCGCGGTCACGAGCAGTACTTC | CASSRGHEQYF
TRBJ1-2 | TRBD1 | TRBV27 | - | TGTGCCAGCAGTCCCGACAGGGGATACTACACCTTC | CASSPDRGYYTF
TRBJ2-2 | TRBD1 | TRBV10-3 | - | TGTGCCATCAGGGACAGGGGGCACACCGGGGAGCTGTTTTTT | CAIRDRGHTGELFF
TRBJ2-2 | - | TRBV7-6 | once | TGTGCCAGCAGCTTAGTCCGGGAAGCTTACGGGGAGCTGTTTTTT | CASSLVREAYGELFF
TRBJ2-1 | - | TRBV29-1 | once | TGCAGCGTTGAAGTTCCCTCAGGACAGTTTTACTACAATGAGCAGTTCTTC | CSVEVPSGQFYYNEQFF
TRBJ1-5 | TRBD1 | TRBV19 | - | TGTGCCAGTAGATCACAGGGGTATCAGCCCCAGCATTTT | CASRSQGYQPQHF